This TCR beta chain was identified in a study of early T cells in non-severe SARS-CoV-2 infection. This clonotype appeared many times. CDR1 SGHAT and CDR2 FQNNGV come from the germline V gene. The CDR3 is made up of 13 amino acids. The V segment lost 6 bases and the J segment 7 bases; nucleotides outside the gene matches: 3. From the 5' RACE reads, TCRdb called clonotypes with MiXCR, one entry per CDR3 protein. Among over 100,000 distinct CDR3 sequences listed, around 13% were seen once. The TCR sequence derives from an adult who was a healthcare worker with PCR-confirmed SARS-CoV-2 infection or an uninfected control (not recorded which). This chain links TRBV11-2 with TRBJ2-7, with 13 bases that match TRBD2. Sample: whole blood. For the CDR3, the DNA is TGTGCCAGCAGTCGACTAGCGGGAGGTGAGCAGTACTTC. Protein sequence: CASSRLAGGEQYF.